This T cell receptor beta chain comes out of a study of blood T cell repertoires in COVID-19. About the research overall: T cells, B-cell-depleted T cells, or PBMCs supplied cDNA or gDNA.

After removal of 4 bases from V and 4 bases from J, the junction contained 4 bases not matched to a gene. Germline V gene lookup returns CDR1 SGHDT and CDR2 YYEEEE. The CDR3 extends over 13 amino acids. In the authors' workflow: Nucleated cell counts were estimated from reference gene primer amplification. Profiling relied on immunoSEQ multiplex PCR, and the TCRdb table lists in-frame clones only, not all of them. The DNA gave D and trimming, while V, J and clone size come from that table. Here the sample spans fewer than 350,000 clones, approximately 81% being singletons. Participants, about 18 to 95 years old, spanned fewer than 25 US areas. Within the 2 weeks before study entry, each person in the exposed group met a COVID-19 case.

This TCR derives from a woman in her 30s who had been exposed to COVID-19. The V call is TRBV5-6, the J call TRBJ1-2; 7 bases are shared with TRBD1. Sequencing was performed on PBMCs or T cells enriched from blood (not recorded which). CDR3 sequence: CASSGQAIYGYTF. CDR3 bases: TGTGCCAGCAGCGGACAGGCCATCTATGGCTACACCTTC.